The 7 T cell receptor beta chains reported below all come from one sample, sequenced in a study of shared clonotypes between healthy human individuals. Generated by immunoSEQ multiplex PCR, the TCRdb table keeps only in-frame clones and is missing some. This table has approximately 88,000 clones, 68% appearing once. Sequencing was done on a sample of memory CD8+ T cells sorted from blood. Noted subset: CD45RO+ cells pooled with CCR7-negative TemRA cells. The receptors stem from a man between 25 and 39 years old in good health.

The gene calls are TRBV4-2 and TRBJ1-1, with TRBD1 as a possible D gene (5 bases). This CDR3 has 16 amino acids. Trimming shortened V by 0 bases and J by 4 bases, and 15 bases separated the two germline ends. CDR1 LGHNA and CDR2 YNFKEQ come from the germline V gene. This CDR3 reads CASSQDTRGRSTEAFF. DNA for the CDR3: TGTGCCAGCAGCCAAGATACAAGGGGCCGGAGCACTGAAGCTTTCTTT.

The CDR3 reads CASSELDGTHYNEQFF. In nucleotides, the CDR3 is TGCGCCAGCAGTGAATTGGACGGGACCCACTACAATGAGCAGTTCTTC. The chain employs TRBV10-2 and TRBJ2-1, with D perhaps TRBD1 or TRBD2 (5 bases each). Looked up from germline, CDR1 is WSHSY and CDR2 is SAAADI. The CDR3 is made up of 16 amino acids. V lost 3 bases and J lost 3, with 15 bases in between.

The J gene is TRBJ2-3, the V gene TRBV18; no clear D. V was cut by 6 bases and J by 4 bases, with 14 bases left in between. Germline CDR1 reads KGHSH; CDR2 reads LQKENI. This CDR3 is 14 amino acids long. This chain's CDR3 is CASSSPPDADTQYF. The CDR3 bases are TGTGCCAGCTCGTCCCCTCCTGATGCAGATACGCAGTATTTT. The full variable domain, rest sourced from reference TRBV18 and TRBJ2-3, is NAGVMQNPRHLVRRRGQEARLRCSPMKGHSHVYWYRQLPEEGLKFMVYLQKENIIDESGMPKERFSAEFPKEGPSILRIQQVVRGDSAAYFCASSSPPDADTQYFGPGTRLTVL.

The rearrangement links TRBV28 to TRBJ2-1, with D unresolved. Trimming cost V 3 bases and J 8 bases, with 5 bases left between them. The CDR3 contains 11 residues. In germline, CDR1 is MDHEN, CDR2 SYDVKM. The CDR3 bases are TGTGCCAGCAGTTTCAATTATGAGCAGTTCTTC. The encoded protein is CASSFNYEQFF.

Remarks on this clone: An end of the junction differs from the germline gene, which may be a read error. The V call is TRBV5-1, the J call TRBJ2-7; D remains unclear. The CDR3 has 13 residues. Germline V lookup: CDR1 SGHRS, CDR2 YFSETQ. CDR3 sequence: CASSLDGNYEQYF. The CDR3 DNA is TGCGCCAGCAGTTTGGACGGAAACTACGAGCAGTACTTC.

CDR3: CASGATHPGAAEAFF. The CDR3 DNA reads as TGCGCCAGCGGCGCCACCCATCCAGGAGCCGCTGAAGCTTTCTTT. The V call is TRBV5-1, the J call TRBJ1-1; unclear D gene. Trimming cost V 7 bases and J 6 bases, with 22 bases left between them. In germline, CDR1 is SGHRS, CDR2 YFSETQ. The CDR3 covers 15 residues.

A few counts support this clone. J is TRBJ1-2 and V is TRBV2, with D possibly matching TRBD1 (6 bases). Germline V gene sequence: CDR1 SNHLY, CDR2 FYNNEI. Trimming shortened V by 0 bases and J by 8 bases, and 16 bases separated the two germline ends. This CDR3 region has 15 residues. The CDR3 loop is CASSEARQGLVGYTF. The CDR3 DNA follows: TGTGCCAGCAGTGAAGCGCGGCAGGGGTTGGTAGGCTACACCTTC.